The 2 T cell receptor beta chains given below trace back to one sample, sequenced in a study of cytotoxic CD8 clonotypes in ibrutinib-treated CLL. TCRdb's table, derived via immunoSEQ multiplex PCR, lists solely in-frame clones and lacks some. The sample lists 250,000 to 350,000 clones; approximately 76% were seen once. Material: PBMCs, obtained at disease progression, from a patient treated with ibrutinib. The receptors were sampled from a human donor with chronic lymphocytic leukemia.

This chain connects TRBV6-6 to TRBJ1-2, with TRBD1 matching over 9 bases. Germline assignment: CDR1 MNHNY and CDR2 SVGAGI (reference sequence). Unmatched junction bases numbered 5, after V lost 6 bases and J lost 6 bases. The CDR3 runs to 13 residues. For the CDR3, the DNA is TGTGCCAGCAGGGACAGGGGAGGGAATGGCTACACCTTC. Encoded protein: CASRDRGGNGYTF.

The chain carries TRBV14 and TRBJ1-1; a weak D match, TRBD1 (6 bases). CDR3 size: 13 residues. V lost 4 bases and J 3 bases, leaving 9 bases between the germline ends. Germline CDR1 SGHDN, CDR2 FVKESK. The CDR3 loop reads CASSRRQDTEAFF. CDR3 nucleotides: TGTGCCAGCAGCCGTAGACAGGACACTGAAGCTTTCTTT.